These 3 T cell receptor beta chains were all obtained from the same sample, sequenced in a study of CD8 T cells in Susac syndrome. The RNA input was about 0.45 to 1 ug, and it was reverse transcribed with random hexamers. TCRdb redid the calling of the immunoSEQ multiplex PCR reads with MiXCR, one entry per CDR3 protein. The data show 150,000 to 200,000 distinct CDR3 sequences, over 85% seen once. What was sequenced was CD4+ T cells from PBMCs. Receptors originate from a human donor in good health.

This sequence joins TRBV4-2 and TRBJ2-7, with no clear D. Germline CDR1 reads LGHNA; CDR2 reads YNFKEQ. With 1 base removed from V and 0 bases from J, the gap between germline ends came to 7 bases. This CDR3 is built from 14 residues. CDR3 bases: TGTGCCAGCAGCCAAGGGGATAGCTCCTACGAGCAGTACTTC. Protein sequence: CASSQGDSSYEQYF.

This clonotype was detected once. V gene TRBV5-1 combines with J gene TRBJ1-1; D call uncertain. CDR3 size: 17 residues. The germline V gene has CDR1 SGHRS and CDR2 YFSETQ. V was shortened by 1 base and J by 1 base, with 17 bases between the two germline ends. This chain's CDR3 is CASSLLAYGSGNTEAFF. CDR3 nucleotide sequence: TGCGCCAGCAGCTTGTTAGCGTACGGAAGTGGGAACACTGAAGCTTTCTTT.

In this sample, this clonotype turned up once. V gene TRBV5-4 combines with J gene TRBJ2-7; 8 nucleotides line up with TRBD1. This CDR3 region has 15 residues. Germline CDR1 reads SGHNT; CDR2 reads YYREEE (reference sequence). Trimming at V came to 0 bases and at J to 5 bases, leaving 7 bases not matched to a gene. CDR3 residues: CASSLGQGFLNEQYF. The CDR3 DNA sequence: TGTGCCAGCAGCTTGGGACAGGGGTTTTTGAACGAGCAGTACTTC.